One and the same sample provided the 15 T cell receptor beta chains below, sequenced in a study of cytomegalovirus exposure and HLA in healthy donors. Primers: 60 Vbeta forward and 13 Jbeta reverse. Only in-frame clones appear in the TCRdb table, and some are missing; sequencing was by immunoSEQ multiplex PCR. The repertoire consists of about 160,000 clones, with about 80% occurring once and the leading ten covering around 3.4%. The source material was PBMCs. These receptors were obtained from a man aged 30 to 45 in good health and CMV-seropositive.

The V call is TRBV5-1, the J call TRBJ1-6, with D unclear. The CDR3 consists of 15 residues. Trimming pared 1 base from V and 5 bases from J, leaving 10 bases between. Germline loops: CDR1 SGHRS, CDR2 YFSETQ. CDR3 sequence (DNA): TGCGCCAGCAGCTTGTACGGAGAACATAATTCACCCCTCCACTTT. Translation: CASSLYGEHNSPLHF. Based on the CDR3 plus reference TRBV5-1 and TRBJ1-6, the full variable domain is KAGVTQTPRYLIKTRGQQVTLSCSPISGHRSVSWYQQTPGQGLQFLFEYFSETQRNKGNFPGRFSGRQFSNSRSEMNVSTLELGDSALYLCASSLYGEHNSPLHFGNGTRLTVT.

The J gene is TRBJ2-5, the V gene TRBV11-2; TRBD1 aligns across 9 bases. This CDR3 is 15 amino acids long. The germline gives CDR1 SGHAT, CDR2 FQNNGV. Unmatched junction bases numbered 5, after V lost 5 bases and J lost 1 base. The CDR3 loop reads CASSAGQGAQETQYF. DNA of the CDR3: TGTGCCAGCAGCGCGGGACAGGGCGCCCAAGAGACCCAGTACTTC.

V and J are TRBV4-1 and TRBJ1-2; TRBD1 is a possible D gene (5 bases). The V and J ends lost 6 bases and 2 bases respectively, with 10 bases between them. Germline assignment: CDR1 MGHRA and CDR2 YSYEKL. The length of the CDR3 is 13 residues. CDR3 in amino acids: CASSQAGNYGYTF. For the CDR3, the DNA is TGCGCCAGCAGTCAGGCAGGGAACTATGGCTACACCTTC.

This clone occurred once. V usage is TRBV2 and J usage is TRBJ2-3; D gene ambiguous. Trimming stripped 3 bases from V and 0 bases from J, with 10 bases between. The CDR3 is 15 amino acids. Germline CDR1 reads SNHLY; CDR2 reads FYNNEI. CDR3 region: CASSDRHRSTDTQYF. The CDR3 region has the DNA TGTGCCAGCAGTGATAGACACCGAAGCACAGATACGCAGTATTTT. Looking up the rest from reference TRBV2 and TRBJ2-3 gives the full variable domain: EPEVTQTPSHQVTQMGQEVILRCVPISNHLYFYWYRQILGQKVEFLVSFYNNEISEKSEIFDDQFSVERPDGSNFTLKIRSTKLEDSAMYFCASSDRHRSTDTQYFGPGTRLTVL.

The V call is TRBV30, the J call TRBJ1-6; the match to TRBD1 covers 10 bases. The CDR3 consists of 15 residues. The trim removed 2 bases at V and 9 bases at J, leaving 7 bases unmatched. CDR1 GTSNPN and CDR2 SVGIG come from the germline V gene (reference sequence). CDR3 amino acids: CAWSPPGQGTSPLHF. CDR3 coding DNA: TGTGCCTGGAGTCCTCCGGGACAGGGGACTTCACCCCTCCACTTT.

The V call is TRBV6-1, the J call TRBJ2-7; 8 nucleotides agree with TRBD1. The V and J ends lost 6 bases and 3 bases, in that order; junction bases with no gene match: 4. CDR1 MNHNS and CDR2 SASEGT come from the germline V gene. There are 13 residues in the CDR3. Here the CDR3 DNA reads TGTGCCAGCAGGGGGGACAGGCTCTACGAGCAGTACTTC. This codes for CASRGDRLYEQYF.

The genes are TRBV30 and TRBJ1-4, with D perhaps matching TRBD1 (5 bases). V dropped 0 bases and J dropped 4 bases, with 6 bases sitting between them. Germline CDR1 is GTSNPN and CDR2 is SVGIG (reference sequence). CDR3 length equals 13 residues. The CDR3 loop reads CAWSVTVNEKLFF. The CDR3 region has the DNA TGTGCCTGGAGTGTGACAGTTAATGAAAAACTGTTTTTT.

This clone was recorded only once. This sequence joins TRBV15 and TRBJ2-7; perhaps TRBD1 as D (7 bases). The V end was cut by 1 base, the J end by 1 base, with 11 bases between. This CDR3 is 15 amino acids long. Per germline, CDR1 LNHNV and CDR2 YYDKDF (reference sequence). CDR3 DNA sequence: TGTGCCACCAGCAGAGGACAGGGAGGATCCTACGAGCAGTACTTC. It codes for CATSRGQGGSYEQYF.

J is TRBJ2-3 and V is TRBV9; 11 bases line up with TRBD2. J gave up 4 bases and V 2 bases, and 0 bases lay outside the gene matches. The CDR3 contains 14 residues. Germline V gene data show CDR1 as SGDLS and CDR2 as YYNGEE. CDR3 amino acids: CASSVSGGADTQYF. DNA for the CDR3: TGTGCCAGCAGCGTTAGCGGGGGGGCAGATACGCAGTATTTT.

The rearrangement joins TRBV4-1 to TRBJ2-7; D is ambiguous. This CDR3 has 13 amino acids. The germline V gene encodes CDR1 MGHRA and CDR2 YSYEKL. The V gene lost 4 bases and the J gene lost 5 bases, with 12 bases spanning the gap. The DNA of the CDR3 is TGCGCCAGCAGCCGAGGAGATTGGCACGAGCAGTACTTC. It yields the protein CASSRGDWHEQYF.

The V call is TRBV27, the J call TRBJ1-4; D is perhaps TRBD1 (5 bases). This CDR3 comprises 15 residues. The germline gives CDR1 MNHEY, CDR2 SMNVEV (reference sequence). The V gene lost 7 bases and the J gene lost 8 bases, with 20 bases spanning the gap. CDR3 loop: CASTLRGLPTEKLFF. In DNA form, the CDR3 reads TGTGCCAGCACCCTAAGGGGCCTACCAACCGAAAAACTGTTTTTT.

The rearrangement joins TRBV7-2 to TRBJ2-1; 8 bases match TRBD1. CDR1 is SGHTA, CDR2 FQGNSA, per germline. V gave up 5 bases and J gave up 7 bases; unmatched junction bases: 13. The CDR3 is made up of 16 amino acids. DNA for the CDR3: TGTGCCAGCAGCCCACCGGGACAGGAAAGTTTGAATGAGCAGTTCTTC. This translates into CASSPPGQESLNEQFF.

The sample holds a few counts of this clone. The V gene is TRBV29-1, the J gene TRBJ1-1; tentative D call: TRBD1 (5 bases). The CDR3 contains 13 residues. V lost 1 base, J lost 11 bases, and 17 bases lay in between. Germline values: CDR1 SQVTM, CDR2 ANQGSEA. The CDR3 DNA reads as TGCAGCGTTGAAGGGACACAATCCCTTGTGGCTTTCTTT. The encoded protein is CSVEGTQSLVAFF.

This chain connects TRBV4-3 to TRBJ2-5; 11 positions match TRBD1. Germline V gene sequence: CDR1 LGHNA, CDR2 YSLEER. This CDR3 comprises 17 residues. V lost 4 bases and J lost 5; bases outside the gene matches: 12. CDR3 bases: TGCGCCAGCAGCCGAAAAGGCCGGGGACAGGGGGTGGAGACCCAGTACTTC. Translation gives CASSRKGRGQGVETQYF.

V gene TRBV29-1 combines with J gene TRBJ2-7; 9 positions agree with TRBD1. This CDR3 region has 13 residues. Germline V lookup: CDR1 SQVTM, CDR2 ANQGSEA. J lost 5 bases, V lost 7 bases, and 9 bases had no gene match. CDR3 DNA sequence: TGCAGCGCCCGGACAGGGGCTAATAACGAGCAGTACTTC. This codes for CSARTGANNEQYF.